Listed below are T cell receptor beta chains from one sample, sequenced in a study of Ad26.COV2.S vaccination and SARS-CoV-2 variants. Method: immunoSEQ multiplex PCR; TCRdb's copy keeps in-frame clones and lacks some. The table has 500,000 or so clones, 70% to 90% seen once. The sequencing used peripheral blood, collected in a trial of Ad26.COV2.S vaccine versus placebo. These receptors originate from a person between 18 and 59 years old who received the Ad26.COV2.S COVID-19 vaccine or a placebo. Both conserved end residues are part of each CDR3. Fields, in order: J gene, clone size, V gene, D gene, CDR3 protein, CDR3 DNA. The D gene is left open where the match is weak. Clone size appears in some rows only: once, few, many, or a class for an expanded clone.

j_call: TRBJ1-2; clone_size: .; v_call: TRBV19; d_call: .; cdr3_aa: CASSIVTGNYGYTF; cdr3_nt: TGTGCCAGTAGTATAGTTACAGGAAACTATGGCTACACCTTC
j_call: TRBJ1-5; clone_size: .; v_call: TRBV19; d_call: .; cdr3_aa: CASSDARVYSNQPQHF; cdr3_nt: TGTGCCAGTAGTGATGCACGGGTCTATAGCAATCAGCCCCAGCATTTT
j_call: TRBJ1-6; clone_size: .; v_call: TRBV7-2; d_call: .; cdr3_aa: CATRPSSSYNSPLHF; cdr3_nt: TGTGCCACCCGCCCTTCGAGCTCCTATAATTCACCCCTCCACTTT
j_call: TRBJ1-1; clone_size: .; v_call: TRBV28; d_call: .; cdr3_aa: CASSPGPAVVEAFF; cdr3_nt: TGTGCCAGCAGTCCGGGGCCCGCGGTAGTGGAAGCTTTCTTT
j_call: TRBJ2-1; clone_size: .; v_call: TRBV25-1; d_call: .; cdr3_aa: CASSGQGRTSHRDEQFF; cdr3_nt: TGTGCCAGCAGTGGACAGGGACGGACTAGCCACCGGGATGAGCAGTTCTTC
j_call: TRBJ2-1; clone_size: .; v_call: TRBV6-1; d_call: TRBD2; cdr3_aa: CASSWGGLYNEQFF; cdr3_nt: TGTGCCAGCAGTTGGGGGGGATTGTACAATGAGCAGTTCTTC
j_call: TRBJ2-3; clone_size: few; v_call: TRBV5-4; d_call: .; cdr3_aa: CASNLGPTGVRDTQYF; cdr3_nt: TGTGCCAGCAACCTGGGCCCGACGGGAGTGAGGGATACGCAGTATTTT
j_call: TRBJ2-1; clone_size: .; v_call: TRBV2; d_call: .; cdr3_aa: CASSEHGLSSYNEQFF; cdr3_nt: TGTGCCAGCAGTGAACATGGGCTTAGCTCCTACAATGAGCAGTTCTTC
j_call: TRBJ2-7; clone_size: .; v_call: TRBV2; d_call: TRBD2; cdr3_aa: CASSSGRYEQYF; cdr3_nt: TGTGCCAGCAGTAGCGGGAGGTACGAGCAGTACTTC
j_call: TRBJ1-5; clone_size: .; v_call: TRBV5-8; d_call: TRBD1; cdr3_aa: CASRRTGYSNQPQHF; cdr3_nt: TGTGCCAGCAGACGGACAGGGTATAGCAATCAGCCCCAGCATTTT
j_call: TRBJ2-1; clone_size: .; v_call: TRBV24-1; d_call: .; cdr3_aa: CATSDFTESSYNEQFF; cdr3_nt: TGTGCCACCAGTGATTTCACTGAGAGCTCCTACAATGAGCAGTTCTTC
j_call: TRBJ1-1; clone_size: .; v_call: TRBV6-6; d_call: TRBD1; cdr3_aa: CASRGQGAVEAFF; cdr3_nt: TGTGCCAGCAGAGGACAGGGGGCCGTTGAAGCTTTCTTT
j_call: TRBJ2-1; clone_size: .; v_call: TRBV29-1; d_call: TRBD2; cdr3_aa: CSGAGTSGRPGEQFF; cdr3_nt: TGCAGCGGGGCAGGGACTAGCGGGCGCCCGGGTGAGCAGTTCTTC
j_call: TRBJ2-7; clone_size: .; v_call: TRBV14; d_call: .; cdr3_aa: CASSQGDHSYEQYF; cdr3_nt: TGTGCCAGCAGCCAAGGGGACCATTCCTACGAGCAGTACTTC
j_call: TRBJ1-1; clone_size: .; v_call: TRBV28; d_call: .; cdr3_aa: CASDSRVPGNTEAFF; cdr3_nt: TGTGCCAGCGACAGCCGGGTGCCGGGGAACACTGAAGCTTTCTTT
j_call: TRBJ2-7; clone_size: .; v_call: TRBV21-1; d_call: .; cdr3_aa: CASSKRGQIYEQYF; cdr3_nt: TGTGCCAGCAGCAAAAGGGGACAGATCTACGAGCAGTACTTC
j_call: TRBJ2-1; clone_size: .; v_call: TRBV7-3; d_call: .; cdr3_aa: CASSPGPQDNEQFF; cdr3_nt: TGTGCCAGCAGCCCGGGTCCTCAGGACAATGAGCAGTTCTTC
j_call: TRBJ2-1; clone_size: .; v_call: TRBV11-3; d_call: .; cdr3_aa: CASAGEYLSYNEQFF; cdr3_nt: TGTGCCAGCGCCGGGGAGTACCTATCCTACAATGAGCAGTTCTTC
j_call: TRBJ1-5; clone_size: .; v_call: TRBV6-5; d_call: .; cdr3_aa: CASRRQANAPQHF; cdr3_nt: TGTGCCAGCAGAAGACAGGCTAACGCGCCCCAGCATTTT
j_call: TRBJ2-7; clone_size: .; v_call: TRBV24-1; d_call: .; cdr3_aa: CATSEARSYEQYF; cdr3_nt: TGTGCCACCTCCGAGGCACGCTCCTACGAGCAGTACTTC
j_call: TRBJ2-5; clone_size: few; v_call: TRBV7-8; d_call: .; cdr3_aa: CASSLDPGGAGETQYF; cdr3_nt: TGTGCCAGCAGCTTGGACCCCGGGGGCGCGGGAGAGACCCAGTACTTC
j_call: TRBJ2-7; clone_size: .; v_call: TRBV5-4; d_call: .; cdr3_aa: CASSLGLASSYEQYF; cdr3_nt: TGTGCCAGCAGCTTGGGGCTGGCGAGCTCCTACGAGCAGTACTTC
j_call: TRBJ2-2; clone_size: .; v_call: TRBV3-1/TRBV3-2; d_call: .; cdr3_aa: CASSQVGTSTGELFF; cdr3_nt: TGTGCCAGCAGCCAAGTAGGCACATCCACCGGGGAGCTGTTTTTT
j_call: TRBJ2-7; clone_size: .; v_call: TRBV19; d_call: .; cdr3_aa: CASSTGTPTYEQYF; cdr3_nt: TGTGCCAGTAGTACGGGGACACCAACCTACGAGCAGTACTTC
j_call: TRBJ2-1; clone_size: .; v_call: TRBV5-8; d_call: TRBD1; cdr3_aa: CASSGDRGADEQFF; cdr3_nt: TGTGCCAGCAGCGGGGACAGAGGTGCCGATGAGCAGTTCTTC
j_call: TRBJ2-1; clone_size: .; v_call: TRBV25-1; d_call: .; cdr3_aa: CASSEFGRDEQFF; cdr3_nt: TGTGCCAGCAGTGAATTTGGGCGTGATGAGCAGTTCTTC
j_call: TRBJ1-5; clone_size: .; v_call: TRBV6-1; d_call: TRBD1; cdr3_aa: CASSEKEGQPRGNQPQHF; cdr3_nt: TGTGCCAGCAGTGAAAAGGAGGGACAGCCCCGGGGCAATCAGCCCCAGCATTTT
j_call: TRBJ1-1; clone_size: .; v_call: TRBV6-2/TRBV6-3; d_call: TRBD1; cdr3_aa: CASSTTTGGNTEAFF; cdr3_nt: TGTGCCAGCAGTACAACGACAGGGGGGAACACTGAAGCTTTCTTT
j_call: TRBJ1-4; clone_size: .; v_call: TRBV23-1; d_call: .; cdr3_aa: CASSQSGVLGEKLFF; cdr3_nt: TGCGCCAGCAGTCAATCGGGGGTCTTGGGTGAAAAACTGTTTTTT
j_call: TRBJ2-7; clone_size: .; v_call: TRBV6-6; d_call: TRBD2; cdr3_aa: CASSQLAGGSYEQYF; cdr3_nt: TGTGCCAGCAGTCAGCTAGCGGGGGGGTCCTACGAGCAGTACTTC
j_call: TRBJ2-7; clone_size: few; v_call: TRBV28; d_call: TRBD2; cdr3_aa: CASSPEGLAGSPYEQYF; cdr3_nt: TGTGCCAGCAGCCCCGAGGGACTAGCGGGATCACCCTACGAGCAGTACTTC
j_call: TRBJ2-1; clone_size: .; v_call: TRBV11-2; d_call: .; cdr3_aa: CASNRGGSSYNEQFF; cdr3_nt: TGTGCCAGCAACAGGGGCGGGAGCTCCTACAATGAGCAGTTCTTC
j_call: TRBJ2-3; clone_size: .; v_call: TRBV30; d_call: .; cdr3_aa: CAWRPSLAVLTDTQYF; cdr3_nt: TGTGCCTGGAGACCCTCACTAGCAGTGCTCACAGATACGCAGTATTTT
j_call: TRBJ2-4; clone_size: .; v_call: TRBV29-1; d_call: .; cdr3_aa: CSVGGVVGKNIQYF; cdr3_nt: TGCAGCGTTGGGGGGGTGGTTGGCAAAAACATTCAGTACTTC
j_call: TRBJ2-1; clone_size: .; v_call: TRBV6-6; d_call: .; cdr3_aa: CAIRQGDYPALNEQFF; cdr3_nt: TGTGCCATTCGCCAGGGAGACTACCCCGCCCTTAATGAGCAGTTCTTC
j_call: TRBJ2-5; clone_size: .; v_call: TRBV5-4; d_call: .; cdr3_aa: CASSLGIQKETQYF; cdr3_nt: TGTGCCAGCAGCTTGGGTATACAGAAAGAGACCCAGTACTTC
j_call: TRBJ1-6; clone_size: .; v_call: TRBV7-9; d_call: TRBD1; cdr3_aa: CASSRDRNSPLHF; cdr3_nt: TGTGCCAGCAGCCGGGACAGAAATTCACCCCTCCACTTT